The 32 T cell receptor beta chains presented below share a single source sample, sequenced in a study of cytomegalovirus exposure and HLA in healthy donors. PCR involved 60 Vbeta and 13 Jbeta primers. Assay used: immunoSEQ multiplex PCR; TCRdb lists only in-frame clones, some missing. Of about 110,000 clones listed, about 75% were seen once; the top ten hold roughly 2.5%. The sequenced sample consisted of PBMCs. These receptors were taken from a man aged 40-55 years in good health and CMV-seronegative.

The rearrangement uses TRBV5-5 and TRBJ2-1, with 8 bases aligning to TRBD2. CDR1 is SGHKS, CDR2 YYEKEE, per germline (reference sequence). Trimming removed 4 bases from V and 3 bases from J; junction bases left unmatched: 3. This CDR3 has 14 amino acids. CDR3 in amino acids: CASSPGGYYNEQFF. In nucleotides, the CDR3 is TGTGCCAGCAGCCCGGGGGGGTACTACAATGAGCAGTTCTTC.

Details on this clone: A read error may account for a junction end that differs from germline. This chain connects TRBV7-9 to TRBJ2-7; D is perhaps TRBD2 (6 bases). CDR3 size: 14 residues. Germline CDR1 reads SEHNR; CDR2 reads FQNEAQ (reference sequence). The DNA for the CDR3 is TGTTCCAGCAGCTCCTTACGGCGGGGACACGAGCAGTACTTC. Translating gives CSSSSLRRGHEQYF.

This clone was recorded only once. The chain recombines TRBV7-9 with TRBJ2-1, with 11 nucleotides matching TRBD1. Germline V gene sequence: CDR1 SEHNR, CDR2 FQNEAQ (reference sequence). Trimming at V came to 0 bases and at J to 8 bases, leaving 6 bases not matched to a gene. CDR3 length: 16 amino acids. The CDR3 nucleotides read TGTGCCAGCAGCTTAGCTGGGACAGGGGGTTTATATGAGCAGTTCTTC. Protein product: CASSLAGTGGLYEQFF.

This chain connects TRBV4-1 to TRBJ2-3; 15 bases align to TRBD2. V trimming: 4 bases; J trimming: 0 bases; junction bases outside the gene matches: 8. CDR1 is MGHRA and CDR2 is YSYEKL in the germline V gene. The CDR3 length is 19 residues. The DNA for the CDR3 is TGCGCCAGCAGCCGAGGACTAGCGGGGGGGCCTCCTAGCACAGATACGCAGTATTTT. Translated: CASSRGLAGGPPSTDTQYF.

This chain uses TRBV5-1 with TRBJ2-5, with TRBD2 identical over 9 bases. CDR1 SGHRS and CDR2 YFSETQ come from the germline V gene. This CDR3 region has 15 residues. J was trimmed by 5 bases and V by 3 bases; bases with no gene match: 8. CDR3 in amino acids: CASSSSGLASETQYF. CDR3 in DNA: TGCGCCAGCAGCTCGTCGGGACTAGCTTCTGAGACCCAGTACTTC. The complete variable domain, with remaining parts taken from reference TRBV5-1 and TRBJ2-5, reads KAGVTQTPRYLIKTRGQQVTLSCSPISGHRSVSWYQQTPGQGLQFLFEYFSETQRNKGNFPGRFSGRQFSNSRSEMNVSTLELGDSALYLCASSSSGLASETQYFGPGTRLLVL.

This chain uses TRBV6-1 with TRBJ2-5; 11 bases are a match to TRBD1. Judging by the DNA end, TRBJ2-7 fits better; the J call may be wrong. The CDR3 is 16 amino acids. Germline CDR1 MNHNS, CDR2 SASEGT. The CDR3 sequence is CASSEYGTGGTYEQYF. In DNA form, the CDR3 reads TGTGCCAGCAGTGAATACGGGACAGGGGGAACCTACGAGCAGTACTTC.

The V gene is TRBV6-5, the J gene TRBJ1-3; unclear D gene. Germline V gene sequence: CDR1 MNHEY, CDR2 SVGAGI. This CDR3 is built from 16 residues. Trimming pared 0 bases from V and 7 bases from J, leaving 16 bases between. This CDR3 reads CASSYSLSPSGNTIYF. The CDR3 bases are TGTGCCAGCAGTTACTCTTTGTCGCCTTCGGGTAACACCATATATTTT.

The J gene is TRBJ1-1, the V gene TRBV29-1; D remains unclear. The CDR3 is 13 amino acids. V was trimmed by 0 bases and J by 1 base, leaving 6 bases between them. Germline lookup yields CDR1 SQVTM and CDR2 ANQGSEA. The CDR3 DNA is TGCAGCGTTGAAGAGAGAGCGAACACTGAAGCTTTCTTT. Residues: CSVEERANTEAFF. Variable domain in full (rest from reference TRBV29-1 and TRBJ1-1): SAVISQKPSRDICQRGTSLTIQCQVDSQVTMMFWYRQQPGQSLTLIATANQGSEATYESGFVIDKFPISRPNLTFSTLTVSNMSPEDSSIYLCSVEERANTEAFFGQGTRLTVV.

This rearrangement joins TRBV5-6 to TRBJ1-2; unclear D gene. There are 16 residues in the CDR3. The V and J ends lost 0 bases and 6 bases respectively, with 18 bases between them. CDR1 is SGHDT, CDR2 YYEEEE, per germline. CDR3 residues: CASSLGRGLGYDGYTF. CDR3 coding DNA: TGTGCCAGCAGCTTGGGTCGAGGGTTGGGGTACGATGGCTACACCTTC.

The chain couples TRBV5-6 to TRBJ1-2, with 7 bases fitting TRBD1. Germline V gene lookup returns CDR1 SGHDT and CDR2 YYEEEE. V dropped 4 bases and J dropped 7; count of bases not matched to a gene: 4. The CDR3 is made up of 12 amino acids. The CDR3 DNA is TGTGCCAGCAGCATGACAGGGTTTGGCTACACCTTC. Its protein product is CASSMTGFGYTF.

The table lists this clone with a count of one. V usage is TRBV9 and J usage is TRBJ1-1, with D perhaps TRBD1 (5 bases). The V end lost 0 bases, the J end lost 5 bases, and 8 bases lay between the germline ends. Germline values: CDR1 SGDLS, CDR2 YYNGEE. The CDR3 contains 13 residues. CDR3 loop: CASSVVRGTEAFF. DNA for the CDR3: TGTGCCAGCAGCGTAGTAAGGGGTACTGAAGCTTTCTTT.

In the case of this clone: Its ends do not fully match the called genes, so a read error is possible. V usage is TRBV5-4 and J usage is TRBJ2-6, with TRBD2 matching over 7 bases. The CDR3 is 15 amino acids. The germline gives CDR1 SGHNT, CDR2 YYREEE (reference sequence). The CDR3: CASSLGGTGANVLTF. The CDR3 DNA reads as TGTGCCAGCAGTTTGGGAGGGACTGGGGCCAACGTCCTGACTTTC.

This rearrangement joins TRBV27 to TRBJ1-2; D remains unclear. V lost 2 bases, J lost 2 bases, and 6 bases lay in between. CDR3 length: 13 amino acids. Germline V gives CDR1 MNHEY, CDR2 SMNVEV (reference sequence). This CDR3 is CASSLNSNYGYTF. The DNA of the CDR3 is TGTGCCAGCAGTTTAAACTCAAACTATGGCTACACCTTC.

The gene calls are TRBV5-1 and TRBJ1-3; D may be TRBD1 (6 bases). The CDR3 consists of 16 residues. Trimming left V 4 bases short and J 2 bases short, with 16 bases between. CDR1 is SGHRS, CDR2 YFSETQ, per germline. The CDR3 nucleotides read TGCGCCAGCAGCCTTACTATAACAGGGACTGGAAACACCATATATTTT. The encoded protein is CASSLTITGTGNTIYF.

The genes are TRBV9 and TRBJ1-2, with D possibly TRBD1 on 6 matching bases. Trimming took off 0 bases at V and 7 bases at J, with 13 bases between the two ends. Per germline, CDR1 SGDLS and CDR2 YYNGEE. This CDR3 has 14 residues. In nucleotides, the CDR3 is TGTGCCAGCAGCGTAGAAGACAGGTTACCTGGCTACACCTTC. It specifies CASSVEDRLPGYTF. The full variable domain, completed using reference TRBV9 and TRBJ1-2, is DSGVTQTPKHLITATGQRVTLRCSPRSGDLSVYWYQQSLDQGLQFLIQYYNGEERAKGNILERFSAQQFPDLHSELNLSSLELGDSALYFCASSVEDRLPGYTFGSGTRLTVV.

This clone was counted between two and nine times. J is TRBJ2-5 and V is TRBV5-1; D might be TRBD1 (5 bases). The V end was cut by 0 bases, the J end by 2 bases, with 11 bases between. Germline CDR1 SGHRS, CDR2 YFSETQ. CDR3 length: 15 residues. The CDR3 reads CASSLAVREQETQYF. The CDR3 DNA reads TGCGCCAGCAGCTTGGCCGTCAGGGAACAAGAGACCCAGTACTTC.

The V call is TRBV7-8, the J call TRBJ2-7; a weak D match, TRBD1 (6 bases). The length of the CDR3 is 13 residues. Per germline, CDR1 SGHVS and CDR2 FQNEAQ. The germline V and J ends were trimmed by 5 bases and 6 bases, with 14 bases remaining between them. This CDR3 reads CASSPGQLREQYF. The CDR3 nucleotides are TGTGCCAGCAGCCCAGGACAGCTCCGCGAGCAGTACTTC. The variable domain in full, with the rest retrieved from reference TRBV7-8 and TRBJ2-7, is GAGVSQSPRYKVAKRGQDVALRCDPISGHVSLFWYQQALGQGPEFLTYFQNEAQLDKSGLPSDRFFAERPEGSVSTLKIQRTQQEDSAVYLCASSPGQLREQYFGPGTRLTVT.

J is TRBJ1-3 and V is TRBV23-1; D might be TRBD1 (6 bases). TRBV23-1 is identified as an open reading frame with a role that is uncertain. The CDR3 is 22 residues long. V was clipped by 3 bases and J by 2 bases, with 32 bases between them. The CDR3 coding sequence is TGCGCCAGCAGTCATCACCCGCCCTCCGGTGACAGGCCCTTGACGACTGGAAACACCATATATTTT. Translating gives CASSHHPPSGDRPLTTGNTIYF.

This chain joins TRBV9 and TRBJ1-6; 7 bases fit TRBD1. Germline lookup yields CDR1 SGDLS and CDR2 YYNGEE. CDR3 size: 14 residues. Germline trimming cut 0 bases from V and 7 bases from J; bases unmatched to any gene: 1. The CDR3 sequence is CASSVGQGNSPLHF. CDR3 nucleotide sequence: TGTGCCAGCAGCGTAGGACAGGGAAATTCACCCCTCCACTTT.

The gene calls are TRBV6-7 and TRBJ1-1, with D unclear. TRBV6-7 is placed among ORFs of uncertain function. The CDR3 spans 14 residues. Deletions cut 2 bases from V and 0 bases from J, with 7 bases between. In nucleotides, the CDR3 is TGTGCCAGCAGTTACAGTGAGTTGAACACTGAAGCTTTCTTT. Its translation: CASSYSELNTEAFF.

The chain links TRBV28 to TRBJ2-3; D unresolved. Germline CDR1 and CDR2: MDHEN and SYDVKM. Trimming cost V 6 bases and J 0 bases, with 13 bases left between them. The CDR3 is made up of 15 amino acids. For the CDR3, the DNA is TGTGCCAGCAGGCTAGAGTTTGCTAGCACAGATACGCAGTATTTT. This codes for CASRLEFASTDTQYF. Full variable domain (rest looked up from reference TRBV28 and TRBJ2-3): DVKVTQSSRYLVKRTGEKVFLECVQDMDHENMFWYRQDPGLGLRLIYFSYDVKMKEKGDIPEGYSVSREKKERFSLILESASTNQTSMYLCASRLEFASTDTQYFGPGTRLTVL.

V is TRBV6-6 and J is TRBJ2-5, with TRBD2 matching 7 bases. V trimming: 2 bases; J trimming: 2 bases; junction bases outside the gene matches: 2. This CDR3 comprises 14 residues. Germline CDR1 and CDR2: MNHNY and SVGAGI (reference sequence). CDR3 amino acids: CASSYSGAQETQYF. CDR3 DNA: TGTGCCAGCAGTTACAGCGGGGCGCAAGAGACCCAGTACTTC.

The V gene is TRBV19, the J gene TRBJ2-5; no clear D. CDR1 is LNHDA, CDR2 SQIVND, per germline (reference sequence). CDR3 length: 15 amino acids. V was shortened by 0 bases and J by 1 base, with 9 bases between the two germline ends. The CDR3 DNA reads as TGTGCCAGTAGTATAGAATCCCGGTCCCAAGAGACCCAGTACTTC. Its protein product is CASSIESRSQETQYF. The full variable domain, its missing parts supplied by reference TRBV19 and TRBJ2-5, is DGGITQSPKYLFRKEGQNVTLSCEQNLNHDAMYWYRQDPGQGLRLIYYSQIVNDFQKGDIAEGYSVSREKKESFPLTVTSAQKNPTAFYLCASSIESRSQETQYFGPGTRLLVL.

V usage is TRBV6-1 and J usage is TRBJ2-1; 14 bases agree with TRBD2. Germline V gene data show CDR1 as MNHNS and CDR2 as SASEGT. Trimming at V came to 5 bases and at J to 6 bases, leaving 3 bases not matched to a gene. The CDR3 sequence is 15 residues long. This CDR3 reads CASSWTSGGSNEQFF. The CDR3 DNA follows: TGTGCCAGCAGTTGGACTAGCGGGGGGAGCAATGAGCAGTTCTTC.

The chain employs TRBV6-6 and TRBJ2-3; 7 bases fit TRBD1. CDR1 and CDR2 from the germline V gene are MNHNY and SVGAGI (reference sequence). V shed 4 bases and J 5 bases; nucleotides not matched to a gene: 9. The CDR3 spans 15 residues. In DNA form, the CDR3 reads TGTGCCAGCAGTTGGGGGACAGCGATCGGAGATACGCAGTATTTT. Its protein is CASSWGTAIGDTQYF.

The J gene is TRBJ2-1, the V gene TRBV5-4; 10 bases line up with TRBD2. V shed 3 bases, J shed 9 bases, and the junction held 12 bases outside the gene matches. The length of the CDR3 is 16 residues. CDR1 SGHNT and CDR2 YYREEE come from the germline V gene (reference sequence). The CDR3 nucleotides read TGTGCCAGCAGCTACGCCCCTAGCGGGGGTGGGAGTGAGCAGTTCTTC. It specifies CASSYAPSGGGSEQFF.

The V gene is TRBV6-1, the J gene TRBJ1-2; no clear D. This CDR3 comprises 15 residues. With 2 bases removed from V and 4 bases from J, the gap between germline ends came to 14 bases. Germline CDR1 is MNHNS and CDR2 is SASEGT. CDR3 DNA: TGTGCCAGCAGTGAATACCCCACAGAAGTCTATGGCTACACCTTC. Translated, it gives CASSEYPTEVYGYTF.

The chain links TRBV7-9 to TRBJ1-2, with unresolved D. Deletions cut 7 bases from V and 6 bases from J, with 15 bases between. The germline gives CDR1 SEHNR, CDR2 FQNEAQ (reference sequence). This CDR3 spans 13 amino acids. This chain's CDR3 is CASTAAGIHGYTF. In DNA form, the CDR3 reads TGTGCCAGCACTGCAGCGGGGATTCATGGCTACACCTTC.

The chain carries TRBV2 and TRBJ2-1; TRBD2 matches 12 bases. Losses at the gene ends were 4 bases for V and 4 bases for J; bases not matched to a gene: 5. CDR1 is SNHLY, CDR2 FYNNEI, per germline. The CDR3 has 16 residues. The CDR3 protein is CASSASGGAGYNEQFF. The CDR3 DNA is TGTGCCAGCAGTGCTAGCGGGGGGGCCGGGTACAATGAGCAGTTCTTC.

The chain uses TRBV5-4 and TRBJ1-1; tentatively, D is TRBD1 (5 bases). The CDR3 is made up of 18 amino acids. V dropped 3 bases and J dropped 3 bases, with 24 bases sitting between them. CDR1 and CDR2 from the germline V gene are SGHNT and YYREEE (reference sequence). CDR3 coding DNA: TGTGCCAGCAGCTGGGGGAGGGGTTCGTCCATTGAGCACACTGAAGCTTTCTTT. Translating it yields CASSWGRGSSIEHTEAFF.

The CDR3, as DNA: TGTGCCAGCAGCTTGGACCTAGCGGGGGGCTACGAGCAGTACTTC. Its translation: CASSLDLAGGYEQYF. The chain joins TRBV11-2 to TRBJ2-7; TRBD2 matches 11 bases. The germline V gene has CDR1 SGHAT and CDR2 FQNNGV. This CDR3 has 15 residues. With 3 bases clipped from V and 3 bases from J, the junction kept 4 bases outside the gene matches.

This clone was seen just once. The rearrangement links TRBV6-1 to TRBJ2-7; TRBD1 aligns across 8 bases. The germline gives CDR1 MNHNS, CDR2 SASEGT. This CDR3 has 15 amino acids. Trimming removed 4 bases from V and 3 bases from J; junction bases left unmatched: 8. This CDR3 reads CASSGLGQGIYEQYF. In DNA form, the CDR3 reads TGTGCCAGCAGTGGGTTAGGACAGGGAATCTACGAGCAGTACTTC.